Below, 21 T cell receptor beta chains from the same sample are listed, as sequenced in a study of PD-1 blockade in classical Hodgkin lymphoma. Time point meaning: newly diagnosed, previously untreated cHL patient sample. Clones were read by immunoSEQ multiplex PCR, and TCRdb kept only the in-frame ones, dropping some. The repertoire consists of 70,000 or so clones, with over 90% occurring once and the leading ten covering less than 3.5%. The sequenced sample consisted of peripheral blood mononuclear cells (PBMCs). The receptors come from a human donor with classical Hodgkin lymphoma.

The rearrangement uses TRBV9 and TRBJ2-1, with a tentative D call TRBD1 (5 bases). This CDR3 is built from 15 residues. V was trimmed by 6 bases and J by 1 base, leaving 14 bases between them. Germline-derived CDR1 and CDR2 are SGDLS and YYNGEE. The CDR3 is CASTPSRGSYNEQFF. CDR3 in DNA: TGTGCCAGCACCCCTTCAAGGGGATCCTACAATGAGCAGTTCTTC.

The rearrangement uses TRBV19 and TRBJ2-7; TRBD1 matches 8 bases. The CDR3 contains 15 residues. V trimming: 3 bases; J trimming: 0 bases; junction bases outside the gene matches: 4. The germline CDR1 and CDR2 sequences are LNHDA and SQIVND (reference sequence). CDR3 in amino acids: CASSMGQVSSYEQYF. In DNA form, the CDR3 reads TGTGCCAGTAGTATGGGACAGGTCAGCTCCTACGAGCAGTACTTC.

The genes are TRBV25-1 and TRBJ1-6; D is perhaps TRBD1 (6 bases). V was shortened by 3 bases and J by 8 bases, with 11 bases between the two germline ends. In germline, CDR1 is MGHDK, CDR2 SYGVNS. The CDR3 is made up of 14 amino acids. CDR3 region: CASSDTGSYSPLHF. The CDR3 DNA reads TGTGCCAGCAGTGATACAGGGTCATATTCACCCCTCCACTTT.

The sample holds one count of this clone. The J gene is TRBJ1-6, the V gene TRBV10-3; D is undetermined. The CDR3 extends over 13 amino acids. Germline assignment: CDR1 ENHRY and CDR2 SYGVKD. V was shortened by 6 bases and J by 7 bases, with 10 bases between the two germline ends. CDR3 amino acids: CAIRGSGNSPLHF. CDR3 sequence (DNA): TGTGCCATCAGGGGGTCTGGGAATTCACCCCTCCACTTT.

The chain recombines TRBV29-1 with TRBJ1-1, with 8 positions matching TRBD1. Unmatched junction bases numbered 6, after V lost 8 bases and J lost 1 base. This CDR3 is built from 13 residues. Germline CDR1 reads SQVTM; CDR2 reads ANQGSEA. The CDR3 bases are TGCAGCACGGTGGACAGGGCGAACACTGAAGCTTTCTTT. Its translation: CSTVDRANTEAFF. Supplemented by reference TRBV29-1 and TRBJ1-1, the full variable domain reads SAVISQKPSRDICQRGTSLTIQCQVDSQVTMMFWYRQQPGQSLTLIATANQGSEATYESGFVIDKFPISRPNLTFSTLTVSNMSPEDSSIYLCSTVDRANTEAFFGQGTRLTVV.

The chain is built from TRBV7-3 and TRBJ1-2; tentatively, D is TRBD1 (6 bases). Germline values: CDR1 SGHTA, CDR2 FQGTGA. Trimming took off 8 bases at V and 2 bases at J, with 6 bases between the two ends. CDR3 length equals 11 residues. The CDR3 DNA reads TGTGCCAGCGGACAGAACTATGGCTACACCTTC. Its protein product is CASGQNYGYTF.

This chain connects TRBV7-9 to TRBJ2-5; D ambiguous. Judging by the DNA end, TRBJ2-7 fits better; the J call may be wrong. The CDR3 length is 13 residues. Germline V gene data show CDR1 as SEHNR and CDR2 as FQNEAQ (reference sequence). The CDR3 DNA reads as TGTGCCAGCAGCTTAGATGGGGTCTACGAGCAGTACTTC. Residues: CASSLDGVYEQYF.

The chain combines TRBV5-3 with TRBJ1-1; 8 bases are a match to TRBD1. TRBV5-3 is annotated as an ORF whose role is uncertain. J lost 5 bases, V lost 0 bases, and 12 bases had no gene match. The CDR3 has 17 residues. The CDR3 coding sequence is TGTGCCAGAAGCTTGGCGTGGGCAGGGGGCGCGGATACTGAAGCTTTCTTT. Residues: CARSLAWAGGADTEAFF.

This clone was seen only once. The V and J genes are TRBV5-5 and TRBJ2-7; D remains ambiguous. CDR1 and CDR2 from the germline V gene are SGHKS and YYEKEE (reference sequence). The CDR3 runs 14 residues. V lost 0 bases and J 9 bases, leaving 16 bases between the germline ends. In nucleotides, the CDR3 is TGTGCCAGCAGCTTGGTTGGCGGACCTCCCCGGCAGTACTTC. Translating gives CASSLVGGPPRQYF.

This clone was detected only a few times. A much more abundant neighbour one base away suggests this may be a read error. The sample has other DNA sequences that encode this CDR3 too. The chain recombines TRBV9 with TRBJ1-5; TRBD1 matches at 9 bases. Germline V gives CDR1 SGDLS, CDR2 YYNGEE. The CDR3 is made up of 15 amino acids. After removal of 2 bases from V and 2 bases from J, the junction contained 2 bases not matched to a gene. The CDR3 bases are TGTGCCAGCAGCGTGGGACAGGGAGGCAATCAGCCCCAGCATTTT. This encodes CASSVGQGGNQPQHF.

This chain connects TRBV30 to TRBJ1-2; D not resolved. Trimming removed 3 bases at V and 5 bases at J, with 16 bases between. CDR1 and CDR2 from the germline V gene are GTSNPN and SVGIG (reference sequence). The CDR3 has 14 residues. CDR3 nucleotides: TGTGCCTGGAGCTATGCGCTCTTGGGGTATGGCTACACCTTC. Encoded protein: CAWSYALLGYGYTF.

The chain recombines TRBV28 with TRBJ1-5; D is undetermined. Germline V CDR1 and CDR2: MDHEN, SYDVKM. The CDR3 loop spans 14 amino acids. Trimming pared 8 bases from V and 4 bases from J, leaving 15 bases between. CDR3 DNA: TGTGCCAGCTTAGGTTGGGCCTTGAATCAGCCCCAGCATTTT. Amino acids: CASLGWALNQPQHF.

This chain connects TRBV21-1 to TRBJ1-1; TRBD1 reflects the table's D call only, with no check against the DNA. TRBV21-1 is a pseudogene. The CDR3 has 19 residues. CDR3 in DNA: TGTGCCAGCAGCAAAAAATGCCCCCCACCGGGACAGGGGGAAACTGAAGCTTTCTTT. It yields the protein CASSKKCPPPGQGETEAFF.

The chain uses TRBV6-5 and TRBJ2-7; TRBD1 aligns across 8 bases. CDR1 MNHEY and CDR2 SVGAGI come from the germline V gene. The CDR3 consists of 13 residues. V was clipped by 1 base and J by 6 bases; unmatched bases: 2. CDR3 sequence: CASSYWQGAEQYF. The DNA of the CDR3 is TGTGCCAGCAGTTACTGGCAGGGGGCCGAGCAGTACTTC.

Here the CDR3 DNA reads TGTGCCATCAGTGGGTTAGCGGGCTCCTACAATGAGCAGTTCTTC. Residues: CAISGLAGSYNEQFF. V gene TRBV10-3 combines with J gene TRBJ2-1; TRBD2 matches at 7 bases. The CDR3 spans 15 residues. Trimming cost V 4 bases and J 0 bases; bases outside gene matches: 3. Germline V lookup: CDR1 ENHRY, CDR2 SYGVKD.

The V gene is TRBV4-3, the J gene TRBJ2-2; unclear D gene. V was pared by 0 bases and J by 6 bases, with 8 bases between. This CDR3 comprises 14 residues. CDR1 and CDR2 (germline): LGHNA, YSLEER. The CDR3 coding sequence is TGCGCCAGCAGCCAAGATAATGGAGCCGGGGAGCTGTTTTTT. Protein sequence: CASSQDNGAGELFF.

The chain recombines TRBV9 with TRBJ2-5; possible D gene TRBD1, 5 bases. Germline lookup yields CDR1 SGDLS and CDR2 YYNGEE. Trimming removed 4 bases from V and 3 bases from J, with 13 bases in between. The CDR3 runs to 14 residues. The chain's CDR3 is CASSFRVGEETQYF. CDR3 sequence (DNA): TGTGCCAGCAGCTTCAGGGTCGGCGAAGAGACCCAGTACTTC.

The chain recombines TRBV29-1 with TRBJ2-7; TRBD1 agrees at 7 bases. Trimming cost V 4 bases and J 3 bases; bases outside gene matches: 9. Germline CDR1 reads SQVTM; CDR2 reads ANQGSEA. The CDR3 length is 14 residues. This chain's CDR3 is CSVARQGLGYEQYF. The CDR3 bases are TGCAGCGTTGCCCGACAGGGCCTCGGCTACGAGCAGTACTTC.

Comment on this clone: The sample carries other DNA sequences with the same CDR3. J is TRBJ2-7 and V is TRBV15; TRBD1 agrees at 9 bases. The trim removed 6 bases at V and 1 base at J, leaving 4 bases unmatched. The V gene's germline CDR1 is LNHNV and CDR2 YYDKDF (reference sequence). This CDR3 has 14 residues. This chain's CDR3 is CATRKTGGSYEQYF. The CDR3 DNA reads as TGTGCCACCAGAAAGACAGGGGGGTCCTACGAGCAGTACTTC.

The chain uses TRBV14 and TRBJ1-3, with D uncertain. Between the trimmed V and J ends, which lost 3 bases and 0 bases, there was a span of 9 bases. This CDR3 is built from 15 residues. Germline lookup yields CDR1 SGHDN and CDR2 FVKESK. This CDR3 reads CASSQQPHSGNTIYF. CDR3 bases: TGTGCCAGCAGCCAGCAGCCCCACTCTGGAAACACCATATATTTT. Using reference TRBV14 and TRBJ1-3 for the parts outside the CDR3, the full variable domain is EAGVTQFPSHSVIEKGQTVTLRCDPISGHDNLYWYRRVMGKEIKFLLHFVKESKQDESGMPNNRFLAERTGGTYSTLKVQPAELEDSGVYFCASSQQPHSGNTIYFGEGSWLTVV.

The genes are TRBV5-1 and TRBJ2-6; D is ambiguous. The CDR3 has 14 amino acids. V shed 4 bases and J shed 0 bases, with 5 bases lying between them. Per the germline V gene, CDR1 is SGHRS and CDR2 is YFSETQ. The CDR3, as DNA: TGCGCCAGCAGCGCGAGCTCTGGGGCCAACGTCCTGACTTTC. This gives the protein CASSASSGANVLTF.